The T cell receptor (beta chain) described here comes from a study of early T cells in non-severe SARS-CoV-2 infection. With 4 bases clipped from V and 3 bases from J, the junction kept 8 bases outside the gene matches. The CDR3 sequence is 17 residues long. The germline V gene has CDR1 MDHEN and CDR2 SYDVKM. TCRdb re-called the 5' RACE reads with MiXCR, one entry per CDR3 protein. The table has approximately 62,000 distinct CDR3 sequences, 12% seen once. The rearrangement joins TRBV28 to TRBJ2-5; 13 positions agree with TRBD2. Sequenced sample: whole blood. This TCR was sampled from an adult who was a healthcare worker with PCR-confirmed SARS-CoV-2 infection or an uninfected control (not recorded which). The CDR3 region has the DNA TGTGCCAGCAGTTCGGCCCAGGGACTAGCGGGAAAAGAGACCCAGTACTTC. Translation gives CASSSAQGLAGKETQYF.